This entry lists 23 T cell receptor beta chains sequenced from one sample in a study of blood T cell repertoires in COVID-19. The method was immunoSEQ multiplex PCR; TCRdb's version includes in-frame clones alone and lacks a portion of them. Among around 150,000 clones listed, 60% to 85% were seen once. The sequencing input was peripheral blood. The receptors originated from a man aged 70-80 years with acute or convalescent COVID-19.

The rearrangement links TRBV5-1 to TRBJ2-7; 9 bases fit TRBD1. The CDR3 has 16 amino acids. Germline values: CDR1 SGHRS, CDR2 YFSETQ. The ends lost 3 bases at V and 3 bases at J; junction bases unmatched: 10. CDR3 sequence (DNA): TGCGCCAGCAGCTCCCCCCTCGGACAGGGGCACTACGAGCAGTACTTC. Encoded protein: CASSSPLGQGHYEQYF.

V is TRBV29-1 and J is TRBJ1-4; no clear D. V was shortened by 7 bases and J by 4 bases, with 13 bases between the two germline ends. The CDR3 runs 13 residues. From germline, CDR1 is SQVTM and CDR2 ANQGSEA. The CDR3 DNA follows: TGCAGCGCGACTCAGGCCTTTAATGAAAAACTGTTTTTT. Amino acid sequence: CSATQAFNEKLFF.

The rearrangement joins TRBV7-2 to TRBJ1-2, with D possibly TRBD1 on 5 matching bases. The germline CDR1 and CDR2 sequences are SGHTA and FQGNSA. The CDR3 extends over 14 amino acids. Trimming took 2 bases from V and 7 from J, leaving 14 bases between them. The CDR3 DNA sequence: TGTGCCAGCAGCTTACCGGGGGAGCAGGGTGGCTACACCTTC. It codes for CASSLPGEQGGYTF. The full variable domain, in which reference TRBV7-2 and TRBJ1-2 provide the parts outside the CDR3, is GAGVSQSPSNKVTEKGKDVELRCDPISGHTALYWYRQSLGQGLEFLIYFQGNSAPDKSGLPSDRFSAERTGGSVSTLTIQRTQQEDSAVYLCASSLPGEQGGYTFGSGTRLTVV.

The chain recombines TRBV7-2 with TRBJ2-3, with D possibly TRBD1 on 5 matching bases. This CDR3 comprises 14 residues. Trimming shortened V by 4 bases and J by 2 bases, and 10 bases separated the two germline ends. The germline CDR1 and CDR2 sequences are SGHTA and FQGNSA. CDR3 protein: CASSSQVATDTQYF. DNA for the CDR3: TGTGCCAGCAGCTCACAGGTCGCCACAGATACGCAGTATTTT.

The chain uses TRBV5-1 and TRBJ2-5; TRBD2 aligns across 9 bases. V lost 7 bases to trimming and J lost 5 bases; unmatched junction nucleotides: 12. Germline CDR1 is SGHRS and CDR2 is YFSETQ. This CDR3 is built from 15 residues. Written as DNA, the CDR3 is TGCGCCAGCTCCTTGGGCCTAGCGGGAATCGAGACCCAGTACTTC. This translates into CASSLGLAGIETQYF.

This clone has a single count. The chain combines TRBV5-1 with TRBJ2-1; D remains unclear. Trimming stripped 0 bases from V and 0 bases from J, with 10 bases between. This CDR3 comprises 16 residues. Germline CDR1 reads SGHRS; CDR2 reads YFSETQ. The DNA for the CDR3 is TGCGCCAGCAGCTTGGGAGAGGCCGGCTCCTACAATGAGCAGTTCTTC. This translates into CASSLGEAGSYNEQFF.

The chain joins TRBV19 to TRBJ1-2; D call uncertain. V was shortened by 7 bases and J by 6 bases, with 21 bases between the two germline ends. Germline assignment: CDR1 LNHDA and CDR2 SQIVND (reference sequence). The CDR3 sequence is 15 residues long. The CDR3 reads CASTPGEGVRNGYTF. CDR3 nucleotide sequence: TGTGCCAGTACCCCCGGAGAGGGCGTGAGGAATGGCTACACCTTC.

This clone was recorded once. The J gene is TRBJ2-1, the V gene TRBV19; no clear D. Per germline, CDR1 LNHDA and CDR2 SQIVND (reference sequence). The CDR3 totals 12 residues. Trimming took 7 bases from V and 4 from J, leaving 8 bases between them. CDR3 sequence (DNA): TGTGCCAGTACGCGGAATTACAATGAGCAGTTCTTC. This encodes CASTRNYNEQFF.

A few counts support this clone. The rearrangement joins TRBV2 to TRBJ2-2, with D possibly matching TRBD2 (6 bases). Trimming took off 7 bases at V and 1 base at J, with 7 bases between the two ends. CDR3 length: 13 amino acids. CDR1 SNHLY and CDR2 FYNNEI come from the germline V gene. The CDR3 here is CASNGGNTGELFF. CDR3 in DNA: TGTGCCAGCAACGGGGGGAACACCGGGGAGCTGTTTTTT.

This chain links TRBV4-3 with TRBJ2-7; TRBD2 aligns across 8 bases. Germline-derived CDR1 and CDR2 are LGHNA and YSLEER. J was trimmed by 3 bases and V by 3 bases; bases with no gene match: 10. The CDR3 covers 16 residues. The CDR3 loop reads CASSQGISSGSYEQYF. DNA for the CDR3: TGCGCCAGCAGCCAGGGTATATCAAGCGGGAGCTACGAGCAGTACTTC.

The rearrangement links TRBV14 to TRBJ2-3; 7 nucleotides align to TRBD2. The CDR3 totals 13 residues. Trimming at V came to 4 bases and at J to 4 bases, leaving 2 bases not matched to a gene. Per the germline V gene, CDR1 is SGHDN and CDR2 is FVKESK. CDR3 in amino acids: CASSRGGADTQYF. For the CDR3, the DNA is TGTGCCAGCAGCCGGGGAGGGGCAGATACGCAGTATTTT. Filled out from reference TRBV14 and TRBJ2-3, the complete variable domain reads EAGVTQFPSHSVIEKGQTVTLRCDPISGHDNLYWYRRVMGKEIKFLLHFVKESKQDESGMPNNRFLAERTGGTYSTLKVQPAELEDSGVYFCASSRGGADTQYFGPGTRLTVL.

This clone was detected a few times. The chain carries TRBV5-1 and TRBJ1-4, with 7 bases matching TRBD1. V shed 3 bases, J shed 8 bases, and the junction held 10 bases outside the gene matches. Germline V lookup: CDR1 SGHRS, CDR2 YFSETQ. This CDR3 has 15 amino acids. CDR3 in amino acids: CASSSTGVPEEKLFF. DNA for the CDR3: TGCGCCAGCAGCTCAACAGGGGTTCCGGAGGAAAAACTGTTTTTT.

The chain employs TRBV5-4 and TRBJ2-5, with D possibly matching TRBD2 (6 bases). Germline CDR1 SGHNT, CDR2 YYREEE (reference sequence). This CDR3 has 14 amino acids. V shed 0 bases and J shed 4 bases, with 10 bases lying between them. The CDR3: CASSLVGLRETQYF. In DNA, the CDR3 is TGTGCCAGCAGCTTGGTGGGACTCAGAGAGACCCAGTACTTC.

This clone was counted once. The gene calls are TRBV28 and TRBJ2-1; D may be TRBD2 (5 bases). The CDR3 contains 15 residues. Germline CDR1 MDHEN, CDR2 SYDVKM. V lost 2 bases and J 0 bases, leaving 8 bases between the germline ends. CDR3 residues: CASSLGGSSYNEQFF. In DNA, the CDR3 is TGTGCCAGCAGTTTAGGTGGGAGCTCCTACAATGAGCAGTTCTTC. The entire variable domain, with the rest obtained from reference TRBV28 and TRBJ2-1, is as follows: DVKVTQSSRYLVKRTGEKVFLECVQDMDHENMFWYRQDPGLGLRLIYFSYDVKMKEKGDIPEGYSVSREKKERFSLILESASTNQTSMYLCASSLGGSSYNEQFFGPGTRLTVL.

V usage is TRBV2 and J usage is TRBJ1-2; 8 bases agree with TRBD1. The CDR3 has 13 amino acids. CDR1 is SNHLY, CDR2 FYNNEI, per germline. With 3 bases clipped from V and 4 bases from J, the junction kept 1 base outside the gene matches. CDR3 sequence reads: CASSEDRAYGYTF. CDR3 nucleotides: TGTGCCAGCAGTGAGGACAGGGCCTATGGCTACACCTTC.

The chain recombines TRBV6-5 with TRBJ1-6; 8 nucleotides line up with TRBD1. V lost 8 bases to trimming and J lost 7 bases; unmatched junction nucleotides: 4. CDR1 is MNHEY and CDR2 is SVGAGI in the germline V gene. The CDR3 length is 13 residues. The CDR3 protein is CASGDRLNSPLHF. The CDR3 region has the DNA TGTGCCAGCGGGGACAGGCTAAATTCACCCCTCCACTTT.

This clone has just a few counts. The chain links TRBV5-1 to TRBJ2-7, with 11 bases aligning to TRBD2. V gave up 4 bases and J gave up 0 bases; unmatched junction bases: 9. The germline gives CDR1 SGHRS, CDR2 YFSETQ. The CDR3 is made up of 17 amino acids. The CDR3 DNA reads TGCGCCAGCAGCCATGGACTAGCGGGTCAGAGCTCCTACGAGCAGTACTTC. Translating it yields CASSHGLAGQSSYEQYF.

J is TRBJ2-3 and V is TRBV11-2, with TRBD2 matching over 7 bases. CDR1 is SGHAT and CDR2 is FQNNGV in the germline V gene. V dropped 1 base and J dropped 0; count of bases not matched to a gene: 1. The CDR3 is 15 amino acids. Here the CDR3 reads CASSLGGGSTDTQYF. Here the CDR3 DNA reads TGTGCCAGCAGCTTAGGCGGGGGTAGCACAGATACGCAGTATTTT.

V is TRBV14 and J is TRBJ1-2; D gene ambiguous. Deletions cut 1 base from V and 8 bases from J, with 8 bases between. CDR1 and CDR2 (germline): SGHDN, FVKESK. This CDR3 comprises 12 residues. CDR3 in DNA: TGTGCCAGCAGCCAAGGGAGGGTAGGCTACACCTTC. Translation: CASSQGRVGYTF.

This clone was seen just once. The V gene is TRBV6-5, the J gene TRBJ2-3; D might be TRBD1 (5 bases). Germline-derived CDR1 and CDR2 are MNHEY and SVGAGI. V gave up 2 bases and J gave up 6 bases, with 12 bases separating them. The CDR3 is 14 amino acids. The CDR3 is CASSYRGGRDTQYF. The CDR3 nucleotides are TGTGCCAGCAGTTACAGGGGCGGTAGGGATACGCAGTATTTT.

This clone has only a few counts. The CDR3 nucleotides read TGTGCCAGCCTACAGGGACTAGCGGGAACCGGGGAGCTGTTTTTT. Encoded protein: CASLQGLAGTGELFF. The chain couples TRBV7-3 to TRBJ2-2, with TRBD2 matching over 13 bases. The germline gives CDR1 SGHTA, CDR2 FQGTGA. The CDR3 totals 15 residues. Trimming cost V 8 bases and J 5 bases; bases outside gene matches: 5.

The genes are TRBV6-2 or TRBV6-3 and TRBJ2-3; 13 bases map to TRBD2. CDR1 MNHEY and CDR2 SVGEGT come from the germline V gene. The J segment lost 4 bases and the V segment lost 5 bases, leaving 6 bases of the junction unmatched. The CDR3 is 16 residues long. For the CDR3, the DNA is TGTGCCAGCAGTATCGGGACTAGCGGGGTGGCAGATACGCAGTATTTT. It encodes CASSIGTSGVADTQYF.

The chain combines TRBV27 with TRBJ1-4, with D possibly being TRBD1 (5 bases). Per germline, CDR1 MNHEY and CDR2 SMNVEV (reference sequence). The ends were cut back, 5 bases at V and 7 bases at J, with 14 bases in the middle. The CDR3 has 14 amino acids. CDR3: CASSRGQGGEKLFF. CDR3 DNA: TGTGCCAGCAGTAGGGGCCAGGGTGGTGAAAAACTGTTTTTT.